This T cell receptor (beta chain) was sequenced during a study of blood T cell repertoires in COVID-19. Turning to the study itself: From T cells, B-cell-depleted T cells, or PBMCs came the material, which was cDNA or gDNA.

The germline V gene encodes CDR1 MNHEY and CDR2 SVGAGI. Trimming removed 2 bases at V and 2 bases at J, with 10 bases between. The CDR3 is 15 residues long. Per the original methods: The authors estimated nucleated cell counts from reference gene primer amplification. Data came from immunoSEQ multiplex PCR; TCRdb stores just in-frame clones and leaves some out. That table gives V, J and clone size, and the DNA gave D and trimming. The sample consists of around 260,000 clones, 80% to 90% of them appearing once. This chain connects TRBV6-5 to TRBJ2-1; weak D call: TRBD2 (5 bases). Sequencing used peripheral blood. This TCR was recovered from a woman in her fifties or sixties with acute or convalescent COVID-19. CDR3 region: CASSYRAGAYNEQFF. As DNA, the CDR3 is TGTGCCAGCAGTTACAGGGCCGGGGCCTACAATGAGCAGTTCTTC.